These T cell receptor beta chains were read from a single sample in a study of CD8 T cells in ankylosing spondylitis. TCRdb used MiXCR to reprocess the 5' RACE reads, holding one entry per CDR3 protein. The repertoire holds hundreds of thousands of distinct CDR3 sequences, with about 19% as singletons. Sequences were obtained from blood, either unsorted or a sorted T cell fraction (not recorded which). The receptors stem from a male donor with ankylosing spondylitis or in good health (not recorded which). The CDR3 runs from the conserved cysteine through the conserved F or W. A D gene is named only where the DNA matches it firmly. Size is stated for part of the rows, as once, few or many counts, or as a class when the clone is expanded.

abundance	v_gene	d_gene	j_gene	CDR3aa	CDR3nt
.	TRBV7-6	.	TRBJ2-1	CASSFLDGGSYHEQFF	TGTGCCAGCAGCTTCCTCGACGGAGGTTCGTACCATGAGCAGTTCTTC
once	TRBV7-8	TRBD2	TRBJ2-1	CASSSGTSGTDHYNEQFF	TGTGCCAGCAGCTCCGGGACTAGCGGGACTGATCACTACAATGAGCAGTTCTTC
.	TRBV5-1	TRBD1	TRBJ1-2	CASSSGGGNYGYTF	TGCGCCAGCAGCTCAGGGGGGGGAAACTATGGCTACACCTTC
.	TRBV20-1	.	TRBJ1-2	CSARISTKREGYTF	TGCAGTGCTAGAATTTCTACAAAACGAGAGGGCTACACCTTC
few	TRBV20-1	TRBD1	TRBJ1-4	CSARSTGGNEKLFF	TGCAGTGCTAGATCGACAGGGGGGAATGAAAAACTGTTTTTT
.	TRBV5-1	.	TRBJ1-1	CASSPGGTTTEAFF	TGCGCCAGCAGCCCGGGTGGGACAACCACTGAAGCTTTCTTT
many	TRBV5-1	TRBD1	TRBJ2-1	CASSLETGVRFF	TGCGCCAGCAGCTTGGAAACAGGGGTTCGGTTCTTC
few	TRBV9	.	TRBJ2-5	CASSVGGVAETQYF	TGTGCCAGCAGCGTAGGAGGGGTCGCAGAGACCCAGTACTTC
few	TRBV5-1	.	TRBJ1-1	CASSLVTRNTEAFF	TGCGCCAGCAGCTTGGTTACCCGGAACACTGAAGCTTTCTTT
many	TRBV7-3	.	TRBJ2-5	CASSLSYQETQYF	TGTGCCAGCAGCTTATCGTACCAAGAGACCCAGTACTTC
many	TRBV12-3/TRBV12-4	.	TRBJ2-2	CASVWPGGGELFF	TGTGCCAGCGTATGGCCGGGCGGCGGGGAGCTGTTTTTT
many	TRBV12-3/TRBV12-4	.	TRBJ2-1	CASSLRGEQFF	TGTGCCAGCAGCCTACGTGGTGAGCAGTTCTTC
.	TRBV5-1	TRBD1	TRBJ1-4	CASSPGTGGNEKLFF	TGCGCCAGCAGCCCGGGGACAGGGGGCAATGAAAAACTGTTTTTT
.	TRBV5-1	TRBD1	TRBJ2-1	CASSPLQGFSYNEQFF	TGCGCCAGCAGCCCCCTACAGGGGTTCTCCTACAATGAGCAGTTCTTC
few	TRBV9	TRBD1	TRBJ1-2	CASSPGQGAHGYTF	TGTGCCAGCAGCCCGGGACAGGGGGCGCATGGCTACACCTTC
.	TRBV7-3	TRBD2	TRBJ2-1	CASSLGGGASGRRVNEQFF	TGTGCCAGCAGCTTAGGAGGGGGGGCTAGCGGGAGGAGGGTCAATGAGCAGTTCTTC
few	TRBV29-1	.	TRBJ2-1	CSVVQGPYNEQFF	TGCAGCGTTGTGCAGGGGCCCTACAATGAGCAGTTCTTC
few	TRBV12-3/TRBV12-4	TRBD1	TRBJ2-2	CASSLGTGGTGELFF	TGTGCCAGCAGTTTAGGGACAGGGGGTACCGGGGAGCTGTTTTTT
few	TRBV9	.	TRBJ2-4	CASSPTTGIAKNIQYF	TGTGCCAGCAGCCCAACGACAGGAATAGCCAAAAACATTCAGTACTTC
few	TRBV10-3	.	TRBJ2-2	CAISDPLQGNTGELFF	TGTGCCATCAGTGACCCCCTACAGGGGAACACCGGGGAGCTGTTTTTT
.	TRBV3-1	TRBD1	TRBJ1-6	CASSQSRGGRNSPLHF	TGTGCCAGCAGCCAATCCCGAGGGGGCCGGAATTCACCCCTCCACTTT
few	TRBV10-1	.	TRBJ2-3	CASSESWGLEDTDTQYF	TGCGCCAGCAGTGAGTCGTGGGGGCTAGAGGACACAGATACGCAGTATTTT
.	TRBV20-1	TRBD1	TRBJ2-3	CSAPPGQGFDTQYF	TGCAGTGCTCCACCGGGACAGGGTTTCGATACGCAGTATTTT
.	TRBV7-2	.	TRBJ2-1	CASRQGVDNEQFF	TGTGCCAGCAGACAAGGAGTCGACAATGAGCAGTTCTTC
.	TRBV20-1	.	TRBJ2-5	CSARKYQETQYF	TGCAGTGCTAGAAAGTACCAAGAGACCCAGTACTTC
few	TRBV3-1	TRBD2	TRBJ2-3	CASSQDIAGGRDTQYF	TGTGCCAGCAGCCAAGATATAGCGGGGGGGCGAGATACGCAGTATTTT
.	TRBV7-9	TRBD1	TRBJ1-3	CASRPGQGYGNTIYF	TGTGCCAGCAGACCGGGACAGGGATATGGAAACACCATATATTTT
.	TRBV3-1	.	TRBJ1-5	CASSQGQRNQPQHF	TGTGCCAGCAGCCAAGGTCAGAGGAATCAGCCCCAGCATTTT
once	TRBV7-7	.	TRBJ2-5	CASSSNTGPQETQYF	TGTGCTAGCAGCTCGAACACAGGACCTCAAGAGACCCAGTACTTC
.	TRBV3-1	TRBD1	TRBJ2-1	CANSKEDTRGTGHNEQFF	TGTGCCAACAGCAAAGAGGACACGAGGGGGACAGGGCACAATGAGCAGTTCTTC
many	TRBV12-3/TRBV12-4	TRBD2	TRBJ2-3	CASSRLADTQYF	TGTGCCAGCAGTCGACTAGCGGATACGCAGTATTTT
.	TRBV27	.	TRBJ1-4	CASSLRRGDSEKLFF	TGTGCCAGCAGTTTACGGAGGGGCGACAGTGAAAAACTGTTTTTT
few	TRBV15	.	TRBJ2-6	CATSRELLAGANVLTF	TGTGCCACCAGCAGAGAACTACTTGCTGGGGCCAACGTCCTGACTTTC
.	TRBV28	TRBD2	TRBJ2-3	CASTSPGGLLTDTQYF	TGTGCCAGCACATCTCCGGGGGGACTACTCACAGATACGCAGTATTTT
few	TRBV6-2/TRBV6-3	.	TRBJ2-1	CASSFSPRGLSYNEQFF	TGTGCCAGCAGTTTCTCCCCACGGGGTCTCTCCTACAATGAGCAGTTCTTC
many	TRBV29-1	.	TRBJ2-5	CSVYNDGTQYF	TGCAGCGTTTATAATGACGGGACCCAGTACTTC
.	TRBV7-9	TRBD1	TRBJ1-2	CASSPGQENYGYTF	TGTGCCAGCAGCCCCGGACAGGAAAACTATGGCTACACCTTC
.	TRBV4-1	.	TRBJ1-5	CASSQGADSNQPQHF	TGCGCCAGCAGCCAAGGGGCCGATAGCAATCAGCCCCAGCATTTT
once	TRBV12-5	TRBD2	TRBJ2-1	CASGLVLFGRGRIYNEQFF	TGTGCTAGTGGTTTGGTACTGTTCGGGCGCGGGAGGATCTACAATGAGCAGTTCTTC
.	TRBV12-3/TRBV12-4	TRBD1	TRBJ1-1	CASTWGRGTTEAFF	TGTGCCAGCACCTGGGGCAGGGGGACCACTGAAGCTTTCTTT
few	TRBV15	.	TRBJ2-4	CATSRVRGSRDIQYF	TGTGCCACCAGCAGAGTTCGGGGGAGCAGAGACATTCAGTACTTC
.	TRBV28	.	TRBJ1-5	CASSTIQEYSNQPQHF	TGTGCCAGCAGTACCATACAGGAGTATAGCAATCAGCCCCAGCATTTT
few	TRBV12-3/TRBV12-4	.	TRBJ1-1	CASSLRSVNTEAFF	TGTGCCAGCAGTTTACGGTCGGTAAACACTGAAGCTTTCTTT
many	TRBV11-2	.	TRBJ2-3	CASSLEGLVGDWGSTDTQYF	TGTGCCAGCAGCTTAGAAGGGCTGGTTGGGGACTGGGGGAGCACAGATACGCAGTATTTT
.	TRBV4-2	TRBD2	TRBJ2-5	CASSQEFSGAFQETQYF	TGTGCCAGCAGCCAAGAGTTTAGCGGGGCCTTCCAAGAGACCCAGTACTTC
.	TRBV5-1	TRBD1	TRBJ1-1	CASSVTGAVPFF	TGCGCCAGCAGCGTTACAGGGGCTGTGCCTTTCTTT
many	TRBV29-1	.	TRBJ2-3	CSVVRTTDTQYF	TGCAGCGTTGTCAGAACCACAGATACGCAGTATTTT
once	TRBV9	TRBD1	TRBJ2-3	CASSEDRPDTEYF	TGTGCCAGCAGCGAGGACAGGCCAGATACGGAGTATTTT